Included here is one T cell receptor (beta chain) sequence, with context. This record belongs to a study of blood T cell repertoires in COVID-19. About the study: Both acute and convalescent COVID-19 samples were obtained from the United States, Italy and Spain.

The V gene lost 0 bases and the J gene lost 6 bases, with 14 bases spanning the gap. The CDR3 loop spans 16 amino acids. Germline values: CDR1 LGHNA, CDR2 YNFKEQ. Using immunoSEQ multiplex PCR, the repertoire was profiled, and TCRdb retains in-frame clones only, with some absent. The sample carries approximately 380,000 clones, roughly 85% recorded once. This chain uses TRBV4-2 with TRBJ1-4; D might be TRBD1 (5 bases). The sequenced material came from peripheral blood. The TCR originated in a young woman with acute or convalescent COVID-19. The CDR3 DNA sequence: TGTGCCAGCAGCCAAGATCGATCGGGGGATGATGAAAAACTGTTTTTT. Translated: CASSQDRSGDDEKLFF.